This T cell receptor (beta chain) was obtained from a study of response to subunit inactivated influenza vaccine. Broader study findings: Authors suggested that a seasonal influenza vaccination recruits few new T cells each time.

The CDR3 has 16 residues. Using its own MiXCR run on the RT-PCR reads, TCRdb lists one record per CDR3 protein. The data contain 250,000 to 350,000 distinct CDR3 sequences, about 20% of them singletons. This clonotype was observed at least ten times. Its target is unknown. The sequence was obtained from a man aged 50 to 69 who received an inactivated influenza vaccine. J is TRBJ1-5 and V is TRBV12-2; the listed D gene, TRBD1, was not tested against the DNA. TRBV12-2 is flagged as a pseudogene. Sequencing used PBMCs from blood, obtained approximately 20 months after vaccination. The DNA of the CDR3 is TGTGCAAGTCGCCCACTCTCCCGGAGGGAAGGTCAGCCCCAGCATTTT. It specifies CASRPLSRREGQPQHF.